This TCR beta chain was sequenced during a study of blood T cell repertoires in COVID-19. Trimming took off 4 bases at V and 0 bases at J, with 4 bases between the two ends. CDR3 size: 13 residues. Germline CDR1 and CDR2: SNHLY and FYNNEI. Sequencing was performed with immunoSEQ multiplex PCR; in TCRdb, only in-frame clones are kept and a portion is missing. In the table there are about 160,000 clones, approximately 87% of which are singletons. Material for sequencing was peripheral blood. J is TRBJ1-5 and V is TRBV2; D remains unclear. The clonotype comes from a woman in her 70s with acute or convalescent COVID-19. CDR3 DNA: TGTGCCAGCAGTGTCGGTAGCAATCAGCCCCAGCATTTT. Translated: CASSVGSNQPQHF. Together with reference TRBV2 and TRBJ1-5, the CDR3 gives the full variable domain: EPEVTQTPSHQVTQMGQEVILRCVPISNHLYFYWYRQILGQKVEFLVSFYNNEISEKSEIFDDQFSVERPDGSNFTLKIRSTKLEDSAMYFCASSVGSNQPQHFGDGTRLSIL.